These T cell receptor beta chains were read from a single sample in a study of multiple sclerosis patients with progressive multifocal leukoencephalopathy. Only in-frame clones appear in the TCRdb table, and some are missing; sequencing was by immunoSEQ multiplex PCR. The sample consists of 25,000 to 35,000 clones, 85% to 90% of them appearing once. The sample was PBMCs, taken from a patient treated with natalizumab. These receptors came from a human donor with multiple sclerosis. CDR3s include the opening cysteine and the closing phenylalanine or tryptophan. A D gene is named only where the DNA matches it firmly. Rows give clone size only sometimes, using once, few, many, or a class for an expanded clone.

cdr3_nt: TGTGCCAGCGGCCCGACAGACACCAACTATGGCTACACCTTC; cdr3_aa: CASGPTDTNYGYTF; v_call: TRBV2; clone_size: .; j_call: TRBJ1-2; d_call: .
cdr3_nt: TGCGCCAGCAGCCAAGTAGCGGGAATGGGAACAGATACGCAGTATTTT; cdr3_aa: CASSQVAGMGTDTQYF; v_call: TRBV4-3; clone_size: .; j_call: TRBJ2-3; d_call: TRBD2
cdr3_nt: TGTGCCAGCAGTGCGATCGGGTCTTCCCCCCTTGGCTACACCTTC; cdr3_aa: CASSAIGSSPLGYTF; v_call: TRBV25-1; clone_size: once; j_call: TRBJ1-2; d_call: .
cdr3_nt: TGCAGCGTCGCCAAGCGACTAGCGGGCTACGAGCAGTACTTC; cdr3_aa: CSVAKRLAGYEQYF; v_call: TRBV29-1; clone_size: .; j_call: TRBJ2-7; d_call: TRBD2
cdr3_nt: TGTGCCAGCAGCAAACGTAGGGGGCAGGCACGAGAAAAACTGTTTTTT; cdr3_aa: CASSKRRGQAREKLFF; v_call: TRBV21-1; clone_size: .; j_call: TRBJ1-4; d_call: .
cdr3_nt: TGTGCCCGCAGTCCCCGGACTAGCGGGAGTGGTACGCAGTATTTT; cdr3_aa: CARSPRTSGSGTQYF; v_call: TRBV2; clone_size: once; j_call: TRBJ2-3; d_call: TRBD2
cdr3_nt: TGTGCCAGCAGCGAGTCAGGTAGCAATCAGCCCCAGCATTTT; cdr3_aa: CASSESGSNQPQHF; v_call: TRBV6-1; clone_size: .; j_call: TRBJ1-5; d_call: .
cdr3_nt: TGTGCCAGCACCCCACCGGGGGCAGGTGGCTACACCTTC; cdr3_aa: CASTPPGAGGYTF; v_call: TRBV28; clone_size: .; j_call: TRBJ1-2; d_call: .
cdr3_nt: TGTGCCAGCAGTACCGGATCCGCAGGGGGCGCGGGCTACACCTTC; cdr3_aa: CASSTGSAGGAGYTF; v_call: TRBV27; clone_size: .; j_call: TRBJ1-2; d_call: TRBD1
cdr3_nt: TGTGCCAGCAGCAATCCCGACCATTCCCCTTGTGGTGACATTCAGTACTTC; cdr3_aa: CASSNPDHSPCGDIQYF; v_call: TRBV21-1; clone_size: .; j_call: TRBJ2-4; d_call: .
cdr3_nt: TGTGCCAGCAGTTACTCAGCGGGCCCCTACAATGAGCAGTTCTTC; cdr3_aa: CASSYSAGPYNEQFF; v_call: TRBV6-5; clone_size: .; j_call: TRBJ2-1; d_call: .
cdr3_nt: TGCGCCAGCAGCCAGGCAGGGGGCTCGGATAGCTCTGGGGCCAACGTCCTGACTTTC; cdr3_aa: CASSQAGGSDSSGANVLTF; v_call: TRBV4-3; clone_size: .; j_call: TRBJ2-6; d_call: TRBD1
cdr3_nt: TGTGCCAGCAGCCCGTATGCGACAGGGGCTAATGGAAACACCATATATTTT; cdr3_aa: CASSPYATGANGNTIYF; v_call: TRBV11-2; clone_size: .; j_call: TRBJ1-3; d_call: TRBD1
cdr3_nt: TGTGCCAGCAGTTCCCTGGACACCCGGGTCTATGGCTACACCTTC; cdr3_aa: CASSSLDTRVYGYTF; v_call: TRBV27; clone_size: few; j_call: TRBJ1-2; d_call: .
cdr3_nt: TGTGCCAGCAGCTTAGTCGGGGGCAGCAATCAGCCCCAGCATTTT; cdr3_aa: CASSLVGGSNQPQHF; v_call: TRBV7-9; clone_size: .; j_call: TRBJ1-5; d_call: .
cdr3_nt: TGCGCCAGCAGCCAAGATCGGTCTGCACCCCGGCAGTACTTC; cdr3_aa: CASSQDRSAPRQYF; v_call: TRBV4-3; clone_size: .; j_call: TRBJ2-7; d_call: .
cdr3_nt: TGCGCCAGCAGCCATGACCGGGACCGATGGTACTTC; cdr3_aa: CASSHDRDRWYF; v_call: TRBV5-1; clone_size: .; j_call: TRBJ2-7; d_call: .
cdr3_nt: TGCGCCAGCAGCCAGGGGGCCAACAATGAGCAGTTCTTC; cdr3_aa: CASSQGANNEQFF; v_call: TRBV4-3; clone_size: .; j_call: TRBJ2-1; d_call: .
cdr3_nt: TGCGCCAGCAGCCGGGCTACAGGGTCGGGTGACGAGCAGTACTTC; cdr3_aa: CASSRATGSGDEQYF; v_call: TRBV4-3; clone_size: .; j_call: TRBJ2-7; d_call: .
cdr3_nt: TGTGCCAGCAGCGTTGACAGGGGTAATGAGCAGTTCTTC; cdr3_aa: CASSVDRGNEQFF; v_call: TRBV9; clone_size: .; j_call: TRBJ2-1; d_call: TRBD1
cdr3_nt: TGTGCCAGCAGGACTAGTTCCTACAATGAGCAGTTCTTC; cdr3_aa: CASRTSSYNEQFF; v_call: TRBV2; clone_size: .; j_call: TRBJ2-1; d_call: .
cdr3_nt: TGTGCCAGCAGCAACCGACAGGGGGTTAGCAATCAGCCCCAGCATTTT; cdr3_aa: CASSNRQGVSNQPQHF; v_call: TRBV7-2; clone_size: .; j_call: TRBJ1-5; d_call: TRBD1
cdr3_nt: TGTGCCAGCAGTTACGGACAGGCGGCTGGGGCCAACGTCCTGACTTTC; cdr3_aa: CASSYGQAAGANVLTF; v_call: TRBV6-5; clone_size: few; j_call: TRBJ2-6; d_call: TRBD1